The rows below give T cell receptor beta chains drawn from one sample of a study of CD8 T cells in ankylosing spondylitis. Each CDR3 protein gets one entry after TCRdb re-called the 5' RACE reads with MiXCR. The repertoire includes over 200,000 distinct CDR3 sequences, about 18% of them detected once, and roughly 46% sits in the top ten. The sample taken for sequencing was blood, either unsorted or a sorted T cell fraction (not recorded which). The receptors were gathered from a male donor with ankylosing spondylitis. CDR3s include the opening cysteine and the closing phenylalanine or tryptophan. The D gene is left open where the match is weak. Size tells how often a clone was seen (once, few, many) or the class of an expanded clone, and some rows leave it out.

D gene | J gene | clone size | CDR3 length | V gene | CDR3 DNA | CDR3 protein
NA | TRBJ2-7 | many | 17 | TRBV4-3 | TGCGCCAGCAGCCAAGATTTTCTTGGACAGATATCCTACGAGCAGTACTTC | CASSQDFLGQISYEQYF
NA | TRBJ2-7 | many | 16 | TRBV4-1 | TGCGCCAGCAGCCAAGATTGGCCGTCCGGAACCTACGAGCAGTACTTC | CASSQDWPSGTYEQYF
NA | TRBJ2-5 | few | 15 | TRBV5-1 | TGCGCCAGCAGCTTGTCGGGAACCAGCCAAGAGACCCAGTACTTC | CASSLSGTSQETQYF
NA | TRBJ2-2 | NA | 15 | TRBV4-1 | TGCGCCAGCAGCCCCCGGTTAGGTCAGACCGGGGAGCTGTTTTTT | CASSPRLGQTGELFF
TRBD1 | TRBJ2-7 | NA | 12 | TRBV6-2/TRBV6-3 | TGTGCCAGCTGTCACTACAGGGGTAGGCAGTACTTC | CASCHYRGRQYF
NA | TRBJ2-7 | NA | 15 | TRBV7-8 | TGTGCCAGCAGCTTAGATCGGGGAGCCTTCTACGAGCAGTACTTC | CASSLDRGAFYEQYF
NA | TRBJ1-1 | NA | 13 | TRBV6-1 | TGTGCCAGCACTCCCGGGGGGGACACTGAAGCTTTCTTT | CASTPGGDTEAFF
NA | TRBJ2-3 | NA | 15 | TRBV12-3/TRBV12-4 | TGTGCCAGCAGTTTATTTATCACGGCCACAGATACGCAGTATTTT | CASSLFITATDTQYF
NA | TRBJ1-4 | few | 12 | TRBV7-9 | TGTGCCAGCACCCCGTTTGATGAAAAACTGTTTTTT | CASTPFDEKLFF
NA | TRBJ2-6 | NA | 15 | TRBV2 | TGTGCCAGCAATGCGGGGCCTCCTGGGGCCAACGTCCTGACTTTC | CASNAGPPGANVLTF
NA | TRBJ2-1 | few | 17 | TRBV4-1 | TGCGCCAGCAGCCAAGTAGAGGGAGGAGGGGAGGATCCTGAGCAGTTCTTC | CASSQVEGGGEDPEQFF
TRBD2 | TRBJ2-1 | NA | 18 | TRBV11-2 | TGTGCCAGCAGCCTCGGACTAGCGGGGCCCAACTCCTACAATGAGCAGTTCTTC | CASSLGLAGPNSYNEQFF
NA | TRBJ2-2 | NA | 15 | TRBV12-3/TRBV12-4 | TGTGCCAGCAGTTTGGAGACAGGTCCCACCGGGGAGCTGTTTTTT | CASSLETGPTGELFF
NA | TRBJ1-4 | NA | 14 | TRBV20-1 | TGCAGTGCTACAGGCCCGGCGAGGAATGAAAAACTGTTTTTT | CSATGPARNEKLFF
TRBD2 | TRBJ2-3 | few | 17 | TRBV20-1 | TGCAGTGCTAGAGATTGGCCGGGACTAGCTGTTTCAGATACGCAGTATTTT | CSARDWPGLAVSDTQYF
TRBD1 | TRBJ2-7 | NA | 14 | TRBV5-4 | TGTGCCAGCAGCCAGGACAGGGGTGGGCACGAGCAGTACTTC | CASSQDRGGHEQYF
NA | TRBJ2-7 | few | 14 | TRBV6-5 | TGTGCCAGCAGTTACGACGGCAGTTCCTACGAGCAGTACTTC | CASSYDGSSYEQYF
TRBD1 | TRBJ2-1 | NA | 14 | TRBV4-3 | TGCGCCAGCAGCCTCCGGGACAGGGAGGGAAGTCGGTTCTTC | CASSLRDREGSRFF
TRBD1 | TRBJ2-2 | NA | 15 | TRBV6-1 | TGTGCCAGCCTTCACATTCAGGGGGACACCGGGGAGCTGTTTTTT | CASLHIQGDTGELFF
NA | TRBJ1-1 | few | 11 | TRBV20-1 | TGCAGTGCTACAGGGATGGCTGAAGCTTTCTTT | CSATGMAEAFF
NA | TRBJ1-1 | few | 16 | TRBV3-1 | TGTGCCAGCAGCCAAGATCGGGTCCTTATGAACACTGAAGCTTTCTTT | CASSQDRVLMNTEAFF
NA | TRBJ2-7 | NA | 15 | TRBV6-2/TRBV6-3 | TGTGCCAGCAGTTACCTGCCACGTTCTTCCTACGAGCAGTACTTC | CASSYLPRSSYEQYF
NA | TRBJ2-1 | NA | 16 | TRBV20-1 | TGCAGTGCTAGAGATCACCCGGAGTCCGCCTACAATGAGCAGTTCTTC | CSARDHPESAYNEQFF
TRBD2 | TRBJ2-3 | few | 16 | TRBV6-1 | TGTGCCAGCAGCCCGACTAGCGGGAGAATCACAGATACGCAGTATTTT | CASSPTSGRITDTQYF
NA | TRBJ2-1 | NA | 20 | TRBV21-1 | TGTGCCAGCAGCAACAAGGGACCGGGACTAGCGGGAGACCTCTACAATGAGCAGTTCTTC | CASSNKGPGLAGDLYNEQFF
TRBD2 | TRBJ2-5 | NA | 16 | TRBV4-1 | TGCGCCAGCAGCCAACTAGCGGGAGGATTTGAAGAGACCCAGTACTTC | CASSQLAGGFEETQYF
NA | TRBJ1-1 | NA | 12 | TRBV15 | TGTGCCACCAGCACTTTTCCAGATGAAGCTTTCTTT | CATSTFPDEAFF
NA | TRBJ2-1 | NA | 11 | TRBV5-1 | TGCGCCAGCAGCTTGGGACCAGAGCAGTTCTTC | CASSLGPEQFF
NA | TRBJ1-1 | few | 15 | TRBV7-8 | TGTGCCACCGCCCGGGGGGCAGATATGAACACTGAAGCTTTCTTT | CATARGADMNTEAFF
NA | TRBJ2-1 | NA | 14 | TRBV5-1 | TGCGCCAGCAGCCCCGGGGTGATCGACAATGAGCAGTTCTTC | CASSPGVIDNEQFF
TRBD2 | TRBJ2-2 | NA | 15 | TRBV9 | TGTGCCAGCAGCGATAGGCGGGAGAACTATGGGGAGCTGTTTTTT | CASSDRRENYGELFF
NA | TRBJ2-7 | few | 14 | TRBV10-2 | TGCGCCAGCAGTGAGGACGGATGGGGGTCGGAGCAGTACTTC | CASSEDGWGSEQYF
TRBD1 | TRBJ1-2 | NA | 14 | TRBV4-1 | TGCGCCAGCAGCCAAACGACAGGGGACTATGGCTACACCTTC | CASSQTTGDYGYTF
NA | TRBJ2-7 | few | 14 | TRBV11-2 | TGTGCCAGCAGCTTGTTCGCAGGCCTCTACGAGCAGTACTTC | CASSLFAGLYEQYF
TRBD2 | TRBJ2-1 | many | 16 | TRBV29-1 | TGCAGCGTTGTCTGGACTAGCGGGGGCTCCTACAATGAGCAGTTCTTC | CSVVWTSGGSYNEQFF
TRBD2 | TRBJ2-5 | NA | 15 | TRBV10-3 | TGTGCCATCGGGGGGCCTAGCGGGAGTGAAGAGACCCAGTACTTC | CAIGGPSGSEETQYF
NA | TRBJ2-3 | NA | 16 | TRBV20-1 | TGCAGTGCAACTCCTACTAGCTCAACTTACACAGATACGCAGTATTTT | CSATPTSSTYTDTQYF
NA | TRBJ2-7 | NA | 12 | TRBV5-6 | TGTGCCAGCAGCTTGTTTAGCTACGAGCAGTACTTC | CASSLFSYEQYF
NA | TRBJ1-2 | many | 15 | TRBV12-3/TRBV12-4 | TGTGCCAGCAGTTTCCTTCCGGGACGGGACTATGGCTACACCTTC | CASSFLPGRDYGYTF
TRBD1 | TRBJ2-3 | NA | 16 | TRBV7-8 | TGTGCCAGCAACTTAGGAGGAGGGACAGGACTTTATACGCAGTATTTT | CASNLGGGTGLYTQYF
NA | TRBJ1-1 | NA | 14 | TRBV5-8 | TGTGCCAGCAGCTTGATGGGAGGGTTTACTGAAGCTTTCTTT | CASSLMGGFTEAFF